The 23 T cell receptor beta chains in this list originate from one sample, sequenced in a study of PD-L1 blockade in urothelial cancer. Data came from immunoSEQ multiplex PCR; TCRdb stores just in-frame clones and leaves some out. The table has around 45,000 clones, approximately 90% seen once; the top ten hold 13% to 15%. The specimen was PBMCs, collected around atezolizumab (anti-PD-L1) treatment. The receptors originated from a woman in her fifties or sixties with urothelial cancer.

The chain joins TRBV7-6 to TRBJ2-5, with D possibly TRBD1 on 7 matching bases. The CDR3 has 17 residues. V lost 5 bases to trimming and J lost 5 bases, with 24 bases between them. Germline CDR1 reads SGHVS; CDR2 reads FNYEAQ. Written as DNA, the CDR3 is TGTGCCAGCAGCCGCTACTACGACAGGGACTTCGGGGAGACCCAGTACTTC. This gives the protein CASSRYYDRDFGETQYF.

This sequence joins TRBV9 and TRBJ2-7; possibly TRBD2 for D (6 bases). Between the trimmed V and J ends, which lost 3 bases and 2 bases, there was a span of 12 bases. Germline V gene sequence: CDR1 SGDLS, CDR2 YYNGEE. The CDR3 covers 14 residues. The CDR3 DNA follows: TGTGCCAGCAGCGCCCAGGGACTGACCTACGAGCAGTACTTC. Its translation: CASSAQGLTYEQYF.

The chain couples TRBV27 to TRBJ2-7, with a weak D call TRBD2 (7 bases). Germline assignment: CDR1 MNHEY and CDR2 SMNVEV (reference sequence). V lost 6 bases and J 3 bases, leaving 18 bases between the germline ends. This CDR3 spans 15 amino acids. CDR3 nucleotides: TGTGCCAGCAGCCTAGGGGCGGGGGCGGTCTACGAGCAGTACTTC. This translates into CASSLGAGAVYEQYF.

The chain uses TRBV7-7 and TRBJ2-5; D unclear. The V end lost 5 bases, the J end lost 5 bases, and 12 bases lay between the germline ends. This CDR3 has 13 residues. The germline V gene has CDR1 SSHAT and CDR2 FNYEAQ (reference sequence). This chain's CDR3 is CASSPIVWETQYF. CDR3 in DNA: TGTGCCAGCAGCCCGATAGTATGGGAGACCCAGTACTTC. The full variable domain, in which reference TRBV7-7 and TRBJ2-5 provide the parts outside the CDR3, is GAGVSQSPRYKVTKRGQDVTLRCDPISSHATLYWYQQALGQGPEFLTYFNYEAQPDKSGLPSDRFSAERPEGSISTLTIQRTEQRDSAMYRCASSPIVWETQYFGPGTRLLVL.

J is TRBJ2-3 and V is TRBV6-4, with 9 nucleotides matching TRBD2. Germline assignment: CDR1 MRHNA and CDR2 SNTAGT. There are 15 residues in the CDR3. V trimming: 8 bases; J trimming: 2 bases; junction bases outside the gene matches: 8. CDR3 in DNA: TGTGCCAGCCGGCTAGCGGGGTCGCTCACAGATACGCAGTATTTT. This codes for CASRLAGSLTDTQYF.

This sequence joins TRBV5-1 and TRBJ2-5, with 13 nucleotides matching TRBD2. Germline assignment: CDR1 SGHRS and CDR2 YFSETQ. The junction had 6 bases not matched to a gene; V was cut back by 0 bases and J by 1 base. The CDR3 length is 18 residues. The CDR3 bases are TGCGCCAGCAGCTTGGTAGGACTAGCGGGAGATAGCCAAGAGACCCAGTACTTC. This sequence encodes CASSLVGLAGDSQETQYF. Combining the CDR3 with reference TRBV5-1 and TRBJ2-5 gives the whole variable domain KAGVTQTPRYLIKTRGQQVTLSCSPISGHRSVSWYQQTPGQGLQFLFEYFSETQRNKGNFPGRFSGRQFSNSRSEMNVSTLELGDSALYLCASSLVGLAGDSQETQYFGPGTRLLVL.

The CDR3, as DNA: TGTGCCAGTAGTGAGGACCCGGGACAGGGGTTTCCCTACGAGCAGTACTTC. It specifies CASSEDPGQGFPYEQYF. The chain carries TRBV19 and TRBJ2-7; 10 nucleotides line up with TRBD1. CDR3 size: 17 residues. CDR1 LNHDA and CDR2 SQIVND come from the germline V gene (reference sequence). The junction had 12 bases not matched to a gene; V was cut back by 5 bases and J by 2 bases.

The V call is TRBV2, the J call TRBJ1-1; 10 bases align to TRBD1. CDR1 is SNHLY, CDR2 FYNNEI, per germline. The ends lost 6 bases at V and 8 bases at J; junction bases unmatched: 9. There are 14 residues in the CDR3. The CDR3 is CASRPGQGLLEAFF. The CDR3 region has the DNA TGTGCCAGCAGACCGGGACAGGGGTTGCTAGAAGCTTTCTTT.

J is TRBJ2-7 and V is TRBV14, with 8 bases fitting TRBD1. From germline, CDR1 is SGHDN and CDR2 FVKESK. This CDR3 is built from 13 residues. With V trimmed by 5 bases and J by 4 bases, 4 bases remained unmatched. This chain's CDR3 is CASSWQGAYEQYF. The CDR3 DNA sequence: TGTGCCAGCAGCTGGCAGGGGGCTTACGAGCAGTACTTC. The whole variable domain, remainder taken from reference TRBV14 and TRBJ2-7, is EAGVTQFPSHSVIEKGQTVTLRCDPISGHDNLYWYRRVMGKEIKFLLHFVKESKQDESGMPNNRFLAERTGGTYSTLKVQPAELEDSGVYFCASSWQGAYEQYFGPGTRLTVT.

This clone has only one observation. The CDR3 region has the DNA TGTGCCAGCTCACCAACGGGGGGCTCCAATGAAAAACTGTTTTTT. It specifies CASSPTGGSNEKLFF. The chain is built from TRBV18 and TRBJ1-4; a possible D gene is TRBD1 (6 bases). CDR1 and CDR2 from the germline V gene are KGHSH and LQKENI. The CDR3 consists of 15 residues. The germline V and J ends were trimmed by 2 bases and 5 bases, with 12 bases remaining between them.

The chain has TRBV5-4 and TRBJ2-3, with D tentatively TRBD2 (6 bases). The V end was cut by 0 bases, the J end by 7 bases, with 15 bases between. Germline V lookup: CDR1 SGHNT, CDR2 YYREEE (reference sequence). The CDR3 length is 15 residues. The CDR3, as DNA: TGTGCCAGCAGCTTGGCTGGGGGGAGTGGTAATACGCAGTATTTT. Protein sequence: CASSLAGGSGNTQYF.

This rearrangement joins TRBV19 to TRBJ2-5; 11 bases align to TRBD1. From germline, CDR1 is LNHDA and CDR2 SQIVND (reference sequence). The CDR3 is made up of 15 amino acids. J gave up 1 base and V 5 bases, and 3 bases lay outside the gene matches. The CDR3 nucleotides are TGTGCCAGTAGTCACGGGACAGGGGGCCAAGAGACCCAGTACTTC. Its translation is CASSHGTGGQETQYF.

The V call is TRBV10-1, the J call TRBJ2-7; 9 bases line up with TRBD1. CDR3 length equals 13 residues. With 6 bases clipped from V and 4 bases from J, the junction kept 4 bases outside the gene matches. The V gene's germline CDR1 is WNHNN and CDR2 SYGVQD (reference sequence). The CDR3 spells CASRSGQGYEQYF. CDR3 coding DNA: TGCGCCAGCAGATCGGGACAGGGATACGAGCAGTACTTC.

This clone was counted a few times. The chain joins TRBV5-8 to TRBJ1-5; 7 bases fit TRBD1. The CDR3 length is 15 residues. Trimming cost V 0 bases and J 6 bases; bases outside gene matches: 6. CDR1 is SGHTS, CDR2 YDEGEE, per germline. CDR3: CASSLETGPLQPQHF. DNA of the CDR3: TGTGCCAGCAGCTTGGAGACAGGGCCCCTTCAGCCCCAGCATTTT.

V gene TRBV4-1 combines with J gene TRBJ2-7, with TRBD1 matching 8 bases. V lost 4 bases, J lost 3 bases, and 11 bases stayed unmatched. The germline V gene has CDR1 MGHRA and CDR2 YSYEKL. This CDR3 region has 16 residues. The CDR3 DNA follows: TGCGCCAGCAGCCCGTCTCGAAGACAGGGGAGCTACGAGCAGTACTTC. Protein: CASSPSRRQGSYEQYF.

The chain combines TRBV29-1 with TRBJ1-2; TRBD1 is a possible D gene (5 bases). The V gene's germline CDR1 is SQVTM and CDR2 ANQGSEA. The CDR3 has 11 residues. With 8 bases removed from V and 6 bases from J, the gap between germline ends came to 13 bases. The CDR3 DNA sequence: TGCAGCTCGTGGGGGGGTGATGGCTACACCTTC. Amino acid sequence: CSSWGGDGYTF.

The chain links TRBV5-1 to TRBJ1-4; 7 bases align to TRBD1. The length of the CDR3 is 18 residues. V was clipped by 0 bases and J by 4 bases; unmatched bases: 12. From germline, CDR1 is SGHRS and CDR2 YFSETQ. The CDR3 is CASSLGPQQGQINEKLFF. The DNA of the CDR3 is TGCGCCAGCAGCTTGGGACCACAACAGGGACAGATTAATGAAAAACTGTTTTTT.

The chain recombines TRBV6-5 with TRBJ2-7, with TRBD1 matching over 7 bases. This CDR3 region has 14 residues. V dropped 6 bases and J dropped 2; count of bases not matched to a gene: 7. Germline CDR1 is MNHEY and CDR2 is SVGAGI. The CDR3 DNA sequence: TGTGCCAGCAGAGTAGACAGGGTTCCCTACGAGCAGTACTTC. Protein: CASRVDRVPYEQYF.

The rearrangement uses TRBV5-6 and TRBJ2-7; 7 bases align to TRBD2. The CDR3 sequence is 14 residues long. Germline CDR1 reads SGHDT; CDR2 reads YYEEEE. V gave up 4 bases and J gave up 0 bases; unmatched junction bases: 4. The CDR3 DNA is TGTGCCAGCAGCGAGCTAGCGGCCTCCTACGAGCAGTACTTC. Protein sequence: CASSELAASYEQYF.

This chain links TRBV5-4 with TRBJ2-2; weak D call: TRBD2 (6 bases). The CDR3 totals 15 residues. The V end was cut by 4 bases, the J end by 6 bases, with 16 bases between. Germline V gives CDR1 SGHNT, CDR2 YYREEE (reference sequence). The CDR3 DNA is TGTGCCAGCAGCCCGAGATCTAGCGATCCCGGGGAGCTGTTTTTT. Encoded protein: CASSPRSSDPGELFF. The entire variable domain, with the rest obtained from reference TRBV5-4 and TRBJ2-2, is as follows: ETGVTQSPTHLIKTRGQQVTLRCSSQSGHNTVSWYQQALGQGPQFIFQYYREEENGRGNFPPRFSGLQFPNYSSELNVNALELDDSALYLCASSPRSSDPGELFFGEGSRLTVL.

The chain combines TRBV29-1 with TRBJ1-2; perhaps TRBD1 as D (5 bases). The CDR3 length is 15 residues. V lost 5 bases and J 3 bases, leaving 19 bases between the germline ends. CDR1 is SQVTM, CDR2 ANQGSEA, per germline. The CDR3 sequence is CSVLRSQGIHYGYTF. In DNA, the CDR3 is TGCAGCGTTCTTCGTTCGCAGGGTATCCACTATGGCTACACCTTC. The full variable domain, completed using reference TRBV29-1 and TRBJ1-2, is SAVISQKPSRDICQRGTSLTIQCQVDSQVTMMFWYRQQPGQSLTLIATANQGSEATYESGFVIDKFPISRPNLTFSTLTVSNMSPEDSSIYLCSVLRSQGIHYGYTFGSGTRLTVV.

The chain employs TRBV9 and TRBJ2-2, with D possibly TRBD2 on 6 matching bases. The V gene lost 0 bases and the J gene lost 2 bases, with 17 bases spanning the gap. Germline CDR1 is SGDLS and CDR2 is YYNGEE. The CDR3 sequence is 18 residues long. The CDR3 loop reads CASSVGPPRGINTGELFF. The DNA for the CDR3 is TGTGCCAGCAGCGTAGGCCCCCCCCGCGGGATAAACACCGGGGAGCTGTTTTTT.

This clone occurred a few times. This sequence joins TRBV11-2 and TRBJ1-2; the D gene is possibly TRBD1 (5 bases). This CDR3 contains 13 residues. Trimming took off 5 bases at V and 2 bases at J, with 9 bases between the two ends. The V gene's germline CDR1 is SGHAT and CDR2 FQNNGV. The CDR3 sequence: CASSPGFNYGYTF. The CDR3 DNA reads as TGTGCCAGCAGCCCAGGGTTCAACTATGGCTACACCTTC.